Here is one T cell receptor beta chain with its context. Time point of the sample: pre-treatment sample, taken before nivolumab and TIL therapy. These data are taken from a study of TIL therapy for anti-PD-1-resistant metastatic lung cancer. Study-level background: Median tumor mutation burden was roughly 1.4 mutations per megabase.

This CDR3 comprises 13 residues. Germline V gives CDR1 SGHRS, CDR2 YFSETQ. V gave up 4 bases and J gave up 4 bases; unmatched junction bases: 5. This was the immunoSEQ v3 assay. Sequencing depth was 1.9 million or so read pairs for survey level, about 5-6 million for deep. Libraries were prepared by immunoSEQ multiplex PCR; TCRdb keeps only in-frame clonotypes and omits some of them. The sample lists approximately 50,000 clones, roughly four fifths occurring once. This rearrangement joins TRBV5-1 to TRBJ2-7; 7 bases match TRBD1. The sequencing used blood, collected at baseline. The sequence was obtained from a person aged 25 to 79 with non-small cell lung cancer. This CDR3 is CASSKGQFYEQYF. The CDR3 region has the DNA TGCGCCAGCAGCAAGGGACAGTTTTACGAGCAGTACTTC. The complete variable domain, with remaining parts taken from reference TRBV5-1 and TRBJ2-7, reads KAGVTQTPRYLIKTRGQQVTLSCSPISGHRSVSWYQQTPGQGLQFLFEYFSETQRNKGNFPGRFSGRQFSNSRSEMNVSTLELGDSALYLCASSKGQFYEQYFGPGTRLTVT.